This T cell receptor (beta chain) came from a study of blood T cells in healthy people across ages. Study results and caveats: Because donor CMV status was unknown, expanded clonotype changes were possibly confounded.

The authors ran a second PCR of about 6 to 11 cycles using a sample-barcoded 5' primer and a J-beta primer mix. Every sample gave at least 2.5 million paired-end reads containing CDR3. Via MiXCR, TCRdb re-called the 5' RACE reads, giving one row per CDR3 protein. The data show about 680,000 distinct CDR3 sequences, with about half seen just once and around 32% held by the top ten. A note on this clonotype: What it binds is not known.

The TCR comes from a woman aged 60-70 years in good health. The sequenced material came from blood.

The CDR3 DNA reads as TGCAGTGCTAGGACAGCTACTGACTACGAGCAGTACTTC. Amino acid sequence: CSARTATDYEQYF. The gene calls are TRBV20-1 and TRBJ2-7; D perhaps matches TRBD1 (5 bases). V was clipped by 3 bases and J by 3 bases, with 12 bases between them. The CDR3 spans 13 residues. CDR1 is DFQATT, CDR2 SNEGSKA, per germline (reference sequence).